The 20 T cell receptor beta chains presented below share a single source sample, sequenced in a study of cytotoxic CD8 clonotypes in ibrutinib-treated CLL. Here immunoSEQ multiplex PCR was the method, and the copy in TCRdb shows in-frame clones only, minus some. The sample consists of under 150,000 clones, roughly 80% of them appearing once. Specimen: PBMCs, collected after 24 months of ibrutinib treatment. Receptors originate from a human donor with chronic lymphocytic leukemia.

The rearrangement joins TRBV28 to TRBJ2-1; the D is unclear. Trimming took 4 bases from V and 4 from J, leaving 20 bases between them. This CDR3 is 17 amino acids long. Germline V CDR1 and CDR2: MDHEN, SYDVKM. CDR3 sequence: CASSSPGHGLGYNEQFF. In DNA, the CDR3 is TGTGCCAGCAGTTCCCCTGGCCATGGGTTGGGATACAATGAGCAGTTCTTC.

The chain links TRBV19 to TRBJ2-2; no reliable D call. Germline V gives CDR1 LNHDA, CDR2 SQIVND (reference sequence). The CDR3 extends over 13 amino acids. The V and J ends lost 6 bases and 4 bases respectively, with 9 bases between them. The CDR3 reads CASSVSPTGELFF. DNA for the CDR3: TGTGCCAGTAGCGTTAGTCCCACCGGGGAGCTGTTTTTT.

The chain carries TRBV5-4 and TRBJ2-3, with a weak D call TRBD1 (5 bases). Germline V gene sequence: CDR1 SGHNT, CDR2 YYREEE (reference sequence). V was trimmed by 0 bases and J by 4 bases, leaving 12 bases between them. This CDR3 contains 15 residues. The CDR3 protein is CASSLDTGPSDTQYF. The CDR3, as DNA: TGTGCCAGCAGCTTGGATACAGGACCCTCAGATACGCAGTATTTT.

This clone was observed once. The CDR3 nucleotides are TGTGCCAGCAGCGTAGACCTGGGGCATAGCTACGAGCAGTACTTC. It yields the protein CASSVDLGHSYEQYF. The chain carries TRBV9 and TRBJ2-7; TRBD1 might be the D (5 bases). CDR3 size: 15 residues. Germline V CDR1 and CDR2: SGDLS, YYNGEE. Trimming stripped 0 bases from V and 3 bases from J, with 13 bases between. Supplemented by reference TRBV9 and TRBJ2-7, the full variable domain reads DSGVTQTPKHLITATGQRVTLRCSPRSGDLSVYWYQQSLDQGLQFLIQYYNGEERAKGNILERFSAQQFPDLHSELNLSSLELGDSALYFCASSVDLGHSYEQYFGPGTRLTVT.

The chain has TRBV7-9 and TRBJ1-2, with D possibly being TRBD1 (6 bases). Germline V gene sequence: CDR1 SEHNR, CDR2 FQNEAQ (reference sequence). The CDR3 runs to 16 residues. V was pared by 2 bases and J by 2 bases, with 15 bases between. DNA of the CDR3: TGTGCCAGCAGCTTAAATCCAGGGGCTAACAACTATGGCTACACCTTC. As protein: CASSLNPGANNYGYTF.

The chain is built from TRBV7-2 and TRBJ1-6, with 8 positions matching TRBD1. With V trimmed by 4 bases and J by 4 bases, 12 bases remained unmatched. Germline V lookup: CDR1 SGHTA, CDR2 FQGNSA. The CDR3 has 18 residues. The CDR3, as DNA: TGTGCCAGCAGCTATCGCCCGGACAGGGACACTTATAATTCACCCCTCCACTTT. This encodes CASSYRPDRDTYNSPLHF.

This rearrangement joins TRBV6-6 to TRBJ2-1, with D hard to call. With 0 bases removed from V and 8 bases from J, the gap between germline ends came to 11 bases. The CDR3 totals 14 residues. CDR1 MNHNY and CDR2 SVGAGI come from the germline V gene (reference sequence). CDR3 sequence: CASSYSIGRDEQFF. CDR3 coding DNA: TGTGCCAGCAGTTACTCGATAGGTCGAGATGAGCAGTTCTTC.

The genes are TRBV7-2 and TRBJ2-5; D is possibly TRBD1 or TRBD2 (6 bases each). CDR3 size: 15 residues. V lost 3 bases and J 3 bases, leaving 14 bases between the germline ends. CDR1 and CDR2 (germline): SGHTA, FQGNSA. The CDR3 region is CASSFWGPGEETQYF. The CDR3 DNA sequence: TGTGCCAGCAGCTTCTGGGGGCCGGGGGAAGAGACCCAGTACTTC.

The V and J genes are TRBV5-1 and TRBJ1-4; D gene unclear. The CDR3 has 13 residues. V was trimmed by 0 bases and J by 8 bases, leaving 8 bases between them. Germline lookup yields CDR1 SGHRS and CDR2 YFSETQ. CDR3 nucleotides: TGCGCCAGCAGCTTGGGGTCGGGGGAAAAACTGTTTTTT. It encodes CASSLGSGEKLFF.

V gene TRBV2 combines with J gene TRBJ2-2, with D possibly matching TRBD1 (6 bases). The ends were cut back, 3 bases at V and 3 bases at J, with 8 bases in the middle. Looked up from germline, CDR1 is SNHLY and CDR2 is FYNNEI. The CDR3 sequence is 14 residues long. This CDR3 reads CASSEGTYTGELFF. CDR3 nucleotides: TGTGCCAGCAGTGAGGGGACATACACCGGGGAGCTGTTTTTT.

This chain joins TRBV11-2 and TRBJ2-6, with 10 bases aligning to TRBD1. Germline CDR1 SGHAT, CDR2 FQNNGV. This CDR3 is built from 17 residues. With 4 bases clipped from V and 3 bases from J, the junction kept 6 bases outside the gene matches. The CDR3 reads CASSSRTGGLGANVLTF. The CDR3, as DNA: TGTGCCAGCAGCTCCAGGACAGGGGGTCTTGGGGCCAACGTCCTGACTTTC.

The genes are TRBV7-7 and TRBJ1-6; D gene uncertain. V was pared by 5 bases and J by 0 bases, with 14 bases between. CDR1 SSHAT and CDR2 FNYEAQ come from the germline V gene (reference sequence). The CDR3 contains 17 residues. CDR3 sequence reads: CASSPSSLSSYNSPLHF. The DNA for the CDR3 is TGTGCCAGCAGCCCGAGCAGCTTGAGCTCCTATAATTCACCCCTCCACTTT. Full variable domain (rest looked up from reference TRBV7-7 and TRBJ1-6): GAGVSQSPRYKVTKRGQDVTLRCDPISSHATLYWYQQALGQGPEFLTYFNYEAQPDKSGLPSDRFSAERPEGSISTLTIQRTEQRDSAMYRCASSPSSLSSYNSPLHFGNGTRLTVT.

The rearrangement joins TRBV6-4 to TRBJ2-1; D is unresolved. CDR3 length equals 13 residues. V lost 4 bases, J lost 4 bases, and 8 bases lay in between. Germline CDR1 MRHNA, CDR2 SNTAGT. The DNA of the CDR3 is TGTGCCAGCAGTGTCGACGCTTACAATGAGCAGTTCTTC. Protein sequence: CASSVDAYNEQFF.

The J gene is TRBJ2-3, the V gene TRBV18; D uncertain. The CDR3 is 13 amino acids. Looked up from germline, CDR1 is KGHSH and CDR2 is LQKENI. V lost 2 bases and J 6 bases, leaving 9 bases between the germline ends. The CDR3 coding sequence is TGTGCCAGCTCACCAGGGGTCCGGGATACGCAGTATTTT. This encodes CASSPGVRDTQYF. Based on the CDR3 plus reference TRBV18 and TRBJ2-3, the full variable domain is NAGVMQNPRHLVRRRGQEARLRCSPMKGHSHVYWYRQLPEEGLKFMVYLQKENIIDESGMPKERFSAEFPKEGPSILRIQQVVRGDSAAYFCASSPGVRDTQYFGPGTRLTVL.

V is TRBV4-3 and J is TRBJ2-3; D gene unclear. The CDR3 is made up of 13 amino acids. The V end lost 0 bases, the J end lost 6 bases, and 7 bases lay between the germline ends. Germline CDR1 is LGHNA and CDR2 is YSLEER. CDR3 DNA sequence: TGCGCCAGCAGCCAAGACAATAGGGATACGCAGTATTTT. This sequence encodes CASSQDNRDTQYF.

The chain employs TRBV6-5 and TRBJ1-2; possibly TRBD1 for D (5 bases). Per the germline V gene, CDR1 is MNHEY and CDR2 is SVGAGI. V lost 0 bases, J lost 3 bases, and 14 bases lay in between. The CDR3 covers 16 residues. The DNA of the CDR3 is TGTGCCAGCAGTTACTCTAACGGCAGGGACGACTATGGCTACACCTTC. Its translation is CASSYSNGRDDYGYTF.

This clone was seen a few times. This chain links TRBV7-8 with TRBJ1-5, with D possibly matching TRBD1 (5 bases). There are 15 residues in the CDR3. V shed 2 bases and J shed 2 bases, with 10 bases lying between them. Germline CDR1 is SGHVS and CDR2 is FQNEAQ. CDR3 nucleotide sequence: TGTGCCAGCAGCTTAAGTGACAGCGGCAATCAGCCCCAGCATTTT. Its protein product is CASSLSDSGNQPQHF.

The chain has TRBV11-3 and TRBJ2-2; the match to TRBD1 covers 7 bases. The V segment lost 4 bases and the J segment 3 bases; nucleotides outside the gene matches: 8. The CDR3 covers 16 residues. CDR1 SGHNT and CDR2 YENEEA come from the germline V gene. The CDR3 DNA reads as TGTGCCAGCAGCTCAGGGACAGCATCCTACACCGGGGAGCTGTTTTTT. It is translated as CASSSGTASYTGELFF.

The gene calls are TRBV6-1 and TRBJ1-5; TRBD1 is a possible D gene (5 bases). V was shortened by 3 bases and J by 9 bases, with 15 bases between the two germline ends. CDR1 is MNHNS, CDR2 SASEGT, per germline. The CDR3 loop spans 14 amino acids. The CDR3 sequence: CASSDRQPGGPQHF. The DNA of the CDR3 is TGTGCCAGCAGTGATCGACAGCCCGGTGGGCCCCAGCATTTT.

The rearrangement uses TRBV9 and TRBJ2-1; D remains unclear. Germline V gene lookup returns CDR1 SGDLS and CDR2 YYNGEE. V lost 0 bases, J lost 2 bases, and 9 bases lay in between. This CDR3 has 15 amino acids. In nucleotides, the CDR3 is TGTGCCAGCAGCGTAGTCCAGAGCGCCTACAATGAGCAGTTCTTC. It yields the protein CASSVVQSAYNEQFF. The whole variable domain, remainder taken from reference TRBV9 and TRBJ2-1, is DSGVTQTPKHLITATGQRVTLRCSPRSGDLSVYWYQQSLDQGLQFLIQYYNGEERAKGNILERFSAQQFPDLHSELNLSSLELGDSALYFCASSVVQSAYNEQFFGPGTRLTVL.